This TCR beta chain was captured in a study of shared clonotypes between healthy human individuals. Produced via immunoSEQ multiplex PCR; TCRdb's table is partial and in-frame only. This table holds roughly 2.1 million clones, about 93% found once. This CDR3 is 15 amino acids long. V lost 0 bases and J 1 base, leaving 11 bases between the germline ends. Germline values: CDR1 SGDLS, CDR2 YYNGEE. Naive-designated CD8 cells lacked CD45RO, were positively enriched for CCR7, and omitted terminally differentiated effector memory CD45RA+ cells. For this clone: The sample has other DNA sequences that encode this CDR3 too.

Sequencing used naive CD8+ T cells from PBMCs. This sequence was found in a man aged 18 to 29 in good health. Some clones in this sample may be carry-over from other donors' samples. The chain recombines TRBV9 with TRBJ2-7; D is possibly TRBD2 (5 bases). The CDR3 DNA reads TGTGCCAGCAGCGTAGGATCGGGAAGTTCCTACGAGCAGTACTTC. It translates to CASSVGSGSSYEQYF. Variable domain in full (rest from reference TRBV9 and TRBJ2-7): DSGVTQTPKHLITATGQRVTLRCSPRSGDLSVYWYQQSLDQGLQFLIQYYNGEERAKGNILERFSAQQFPDLHSELNLSSLELGDSALYFCASSVGSGSSYEQYFGPGTRLTVT.